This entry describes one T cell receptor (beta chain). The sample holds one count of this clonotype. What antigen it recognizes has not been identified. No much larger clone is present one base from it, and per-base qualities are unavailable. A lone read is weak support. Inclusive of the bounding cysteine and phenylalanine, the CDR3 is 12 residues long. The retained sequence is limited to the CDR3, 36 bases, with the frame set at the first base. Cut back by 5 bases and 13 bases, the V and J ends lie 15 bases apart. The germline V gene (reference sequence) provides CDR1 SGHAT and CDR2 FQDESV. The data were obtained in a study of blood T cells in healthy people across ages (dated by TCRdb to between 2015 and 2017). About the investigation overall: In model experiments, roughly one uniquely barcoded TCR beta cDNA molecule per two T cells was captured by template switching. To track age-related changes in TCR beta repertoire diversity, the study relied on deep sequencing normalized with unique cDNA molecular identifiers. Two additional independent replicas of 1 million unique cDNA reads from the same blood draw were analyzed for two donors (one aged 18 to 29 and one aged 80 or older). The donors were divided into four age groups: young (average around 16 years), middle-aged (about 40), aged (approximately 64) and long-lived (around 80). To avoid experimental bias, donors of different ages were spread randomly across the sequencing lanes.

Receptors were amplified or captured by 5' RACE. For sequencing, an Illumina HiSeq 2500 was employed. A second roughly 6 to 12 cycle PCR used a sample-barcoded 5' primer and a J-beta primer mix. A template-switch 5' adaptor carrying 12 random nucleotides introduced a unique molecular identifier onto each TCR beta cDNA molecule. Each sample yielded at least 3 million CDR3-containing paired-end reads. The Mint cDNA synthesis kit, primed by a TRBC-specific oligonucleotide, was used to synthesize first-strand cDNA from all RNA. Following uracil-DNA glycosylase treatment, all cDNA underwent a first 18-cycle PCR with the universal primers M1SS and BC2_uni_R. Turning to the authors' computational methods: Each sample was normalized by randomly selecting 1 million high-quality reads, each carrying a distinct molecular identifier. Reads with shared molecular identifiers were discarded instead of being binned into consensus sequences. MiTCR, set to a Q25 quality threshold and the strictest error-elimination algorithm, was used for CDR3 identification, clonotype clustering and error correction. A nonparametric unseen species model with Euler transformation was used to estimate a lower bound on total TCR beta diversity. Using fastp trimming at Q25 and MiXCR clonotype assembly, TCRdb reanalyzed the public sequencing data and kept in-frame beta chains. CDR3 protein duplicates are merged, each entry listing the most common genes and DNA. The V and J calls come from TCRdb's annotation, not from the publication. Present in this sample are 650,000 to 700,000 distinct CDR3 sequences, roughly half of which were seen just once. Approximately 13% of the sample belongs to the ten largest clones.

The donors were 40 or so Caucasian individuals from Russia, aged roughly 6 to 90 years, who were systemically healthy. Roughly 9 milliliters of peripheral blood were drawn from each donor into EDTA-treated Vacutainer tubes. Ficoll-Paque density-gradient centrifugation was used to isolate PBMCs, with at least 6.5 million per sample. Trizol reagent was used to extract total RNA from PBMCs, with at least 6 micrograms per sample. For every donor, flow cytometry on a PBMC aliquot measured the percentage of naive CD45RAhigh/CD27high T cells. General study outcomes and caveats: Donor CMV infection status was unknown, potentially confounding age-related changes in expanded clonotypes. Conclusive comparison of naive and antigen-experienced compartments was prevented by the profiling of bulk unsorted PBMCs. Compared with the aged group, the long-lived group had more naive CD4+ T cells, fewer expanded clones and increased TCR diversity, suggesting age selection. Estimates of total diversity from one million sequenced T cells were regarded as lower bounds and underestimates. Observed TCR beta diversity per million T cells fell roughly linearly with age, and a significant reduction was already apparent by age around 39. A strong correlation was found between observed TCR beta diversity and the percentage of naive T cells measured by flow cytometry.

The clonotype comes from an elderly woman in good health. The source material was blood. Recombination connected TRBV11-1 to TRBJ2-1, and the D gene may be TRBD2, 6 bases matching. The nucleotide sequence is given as TGTGCCAGCAGCCCAGGAGGGGATAGACAGTTCTTC. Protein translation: CASSPGGDRQFF.